The source of this TCR beta chain is a study of T cell responses to AZD1222 COVID-19 vaccine. Study results and caveats: Of the AZD1222 recipients, only 5 or 6 were seropositive at baseline. In a largely white British group with more females than males, clonal diversity was possibly underestimated. Repertoires were obtained only post-peak T cell response.

About this clone itself: Its antigen is still unknown.

Here immunoSEQ multiplex PCR was the method, and the copy in TCRdb shows in-frame clones only, minus some. The table includes about 150,000 clones, less than 90% detected once. The CDR3 contains 21 residues. V dropped 5 bases and J dropped 9 bases, with 39 bases sitting between them. CDR1 SGDLS and CDR2 YYNGEE come from the germline V gene. The chain employs TRBV9 and TRBJ1-5; D is perhaps TRBD1 (5 bases). This sequence was found in an adult in good health. The material was peripheral blood, obtained on day 0 of MenACWY control vaccination. As DNA, the CDR3 is TGTGCCAGCAGACTTTATAGGGGAAGGTTCCTTGGCCCCTGGTCTGTGGCGCCCCAGCATTTT. The encoded protein is CASRLYRGRFLGPWSVAPQHF.